These 20 T cell receptor beta chains came from one sample sequenced in a study of regulatory T cells in long-lasting Graves disease. Noted time point: persistent/refractory GD, antithyroid drugs over 5 years with positive TRAb. The TCR library used RNA extracted from PBMCs. To make TCR beta libraries, researchers used iRepertoire HTBI primers and Arm-PCR of CDR3 regions. Each CDR3 protein gets one entry after TCRdb re-called the multiplex PCR reads with MiXCR. Among roughly 470,000 distinct CDR3 sequences listed, around 20% were seen once. The sample consisted of peripheral blood mononuclear cells (PBMCs), taken when the disease was refractory, from a patient treated with antithyroid drugs. The source of these receptors is a female donor with Graves disease.

The V and J genes are TRBV6-5 and TRBJ2-1; D is possibly TRBD2 (5 bases). The CDR3 contains 16 residues. Trimming removed 4 bases from V and 0 bases from J, with 13 bases in between. Germline CDR1 and CDR2: MNHEY and SVGAGI. Written as DNA, the CDR3 is TGTGCCAGCAGTTCGGAGGCACTCCTCTCCTACAATGAGCAGTTCTTC. Its protein product is CASSSEALLSYNEQFF.

This clonotype has more than one count but fewer than ten. J is TRBJ1-1 and V is TRBV13, with 12 bases lining up with TRBD1. Per germline, CDR1 PRHDT and CDR2 FYEKMQ (reference sequence). V was pared by 5 bases and J by 6 bases, with 19 bases of the junction left unmatched. The CDR3 totals 19 residues. The CDR3: CASSPKSGTGGVWGPEAFF. In DNA, the CDR3 is TGTGCCAGCAGCCCAAAATCCGGGACAGGGGGCGTATGGGGCCCTGAAGCTTTCTTT.

The rearrangement uses TRBV9 and TRBJ1-2; D gene ambiguous. Germline V gives CDR1 SGDLS, CDR2 YYNGEE. CDR3 size: 16 residues. V lost 4 bases to trimming and J lost 0 bases, with 16 bases between them. CDR3 protein: CASSLPSQESNYGYTF. As DNA, the CDR3 is TGTGCCAGCAGCCTACCCAGCCAGGAATCTAACTATGGCTACACCTTC.

This clonotype has only a few counts. The chain uses TRBV7-3 and TRBJ1-3, with D perhaps TRBD1 (5 bases). Trimming left V 5 bases short and J 1 base short, with 12 bases between. CDR3 size: 15 residues. Germline lookup yields CDR1 SGHTA and CDR2 FQGTGA. The CDR3 nucleotides are TGTGCCAGCAGCCCCCTTGGGGGGTCTGGAAACACCATATATTTT. Translated, it gives CASSPLGGSGNTIYF.

The chain has TRBV20-1 and TRBJ2-7, with 7 positions matching TRBD1. The V gene's germline CDR1 is DFQATT and CDR2 SNEGSKA (reference sequence). V lost 3 bases, J lost 2 bases, and 7 bases stayed unmatched. The CDR3 has 14 amino acids. Here the CDR3 DNA reads TGCAGTGCTAGCCCCGGACAGGTCCCCTACGAGCAGTACTTC. Amino acid sequence: CSASPGQVPYEQYF.

The rearrangement uses TRBV27 and TRBJ2-3; tentatively, D is TRBD1 (5 bases). The ends were cut back, 5 bases at V and 5 bases at J, with 14 bases in the middle. CDR1 is MNHEY and CDR2 is SMNVEV in the germline V gene (reference sequence). CDR3 length: 14 residues. CDR3 sequence: CASSQGRERDTQYF. The CDR3 DNA reads as TGTGCCAGCAGTCAGGGCAGGGAAAGAGATACGCAGTATTTT.

This clonotype was seen many times. The chain employs TRBV11-2 and TRBJ1-1; 7 positions agree with TRBD1. Germline values: CDR1 SGHAT, CDR2 FQNNGV. Trimming at V came to 5 bases and at J to 1 base, leaving 10 bases not matched to a gene. This CDR3 contains 16 residues. The CDR3 sequence is CASSPSPRGANTEAFF. The CDR3 DNA reads TGTGCCAGCAGCCCCTCCCCCAGGGGGGCGAACACTGAAGCTTTCTTT.

This clonotype was recorded a few times. The genes are TRBV5-4 and TRBJ1-2; perhaps TRBD1 as D (5 bases). V was shortened by 4 bases and J by 4 bases, with 20 bases between the two germline ends. The germline V gene has CDR1 SGHNT and CDR2 YYREEE (reference sequence). This CDR3 contains 16 residues. Here the CDR3 DNA reads TGTGCCAGCAGCGGGGGGACCTTCTCTAGGCGCTATGGCTACACCTTC. Translated, it gives CASSGGTFSRRYGYTF.

This clonotype came up many times. V usage is TRBV5-1 and J usage is TRBJ1-1; D is unresolved. Germline V gene sequence: CDR1 SGHRS, CDR2 YFSETQ. V was clipped by 4 bases and J by 0 bases, with 1 base between them. The CDR3 length is 11 residues. This CDR3 reads CASSMNTEAFF. The DNA of the CDR3 is TGCGCCAGCAGCATGAACACTGAAGCTTTCTTT.

This clonotype was detected only a few times. The chain uses TRBV19 and TRBJ2-6, with no clear D. Germline CDR1 is LNHDA and CDR2 is SQIVND (reference sequence). This CDR3 spans 16 amino acids. The V gene lost 3 bases and the J gene lost 3 bases, with 12 bases spanning the gap. This CDR3 is CASSIFPGVGANVLTF. The CDR3 DNA follows: TGTGCCAGTAGTATCTTTCCGGGTGTTGGGGCCAACGTCCTGACTTTC.

This clonotype was found a few times. This chain links TRBV9 with TRBJ1-2; maybe TRBD1 (5 bases). Trimming removed 3 bases at V and 4 bases at J, with 13 bases between. CDR1 and CDR2 (germline): SGDLS, YYNGEE. The CDR3 runs to 14 residues. The CDR3: CASSGQSGSYGYTF. For the CDR3, the DNA is TGTGCCAGCAGCGGACAGTCTGGGAGCTATGGCTACACCTTC.

A remark on this clonotype: This clone may be a read error of a much larger clone one base away. This chain links TRBV2 with TRBJ1-2, with 8 bases fitting TRBD1. From germline, CDR1 is SNHLY and CDR2 FYNNEI. J was trimmed by 6 bases and V by 6 bases; bases with no gene match: 6. The CDR3 runs to 13 residues. For the CDR3, the DNA is TGTGCCAGCAGGGGGACAGGATTCCATGGCTACACCTTC. It yields the protein CASRGTGFHGYTF.

This chain connects TRBV3-1 to TRBJ2-1; 12 bases agree with TRBD2. The germline CDR1 and CDR2 sequences are LGHDT and YNNKEL (reference sequence). This CDR3 is built from 18 residues. Trimming at V came to 7 bases and at J to 7 bases, leaving 17 bases not matched to a gene. The CDR3 spells CASTNTFRLAGEGNEQFF. For the CDR3, the DNA is TGTGCCAGCACCAACACGTTCCGACTAGCGGGAGAGGGGAATGAGCAGTTCTTC.

Ten or more counts support this clonotype. The chain combines TRBV28 with TRBJ2-7; D could derive from TRBD1 or TRBD2 (5 bases each). Germline assignment: CDR1 MDHEN and CDR2 SYDVKM. This CDR3 spans 14 amino acids. V shed 1 base and J shed 0 bases, with 7 bases lying between them. CDR3 protein: CASSLFGTSYEQYF. The CDR3 nucleotides are TGTGCCAGCAGTTTATTCGGGACCTCCTACGAGCAGTACTTC.

There are many counts of this clonotype. The chain links TRBV12-3 or TRBV12-4 to TRBJ2-3, with 7 bases matching TRBD2. The V segment lost 6 bases and the J segment 5 bases; nucleotides outside the gene matches: 14. This CDR3 has 16 amino acids. DNA of the CDR3: TGTGCCAGCAGCCCCCCTCGCGGGAGACGCGTAGATACGCAGTATTTT. Its protein product is CASSPPRGRRVDTQYF.

Ten or more counts support this clonotype. This chain uses TRBV2 with TRBJ1-5; the D is unclear. Germline V lookup: CDR1 SNHLY, CDR2 FYNNEI. V gave up 2 bases and J gave up 2 bases, with 16 bases separating them. The CDR3 has 17 residues. The CDR3, as DNA: TGTGCCAGCAGTGAACGCGGCCCGGACGTTGGCAATCAGCCCCAGCATTTT. Translating gives CASSERGPDVGNQPQHF.

Ten or more counts support this clonotype. The chain has TRBV18 and TRBJ2-7, with unresolved D. Germline loops: CDR1 KGHSH, CDR2 LQKENI. Between the trimmed V and J ends, which lost 3 bases and 6 bases, there was a span of 18 bases. The CDR3 totals 15 residues. CDR3 protein: CASSPTAGQPSEQYF. The CDR3 coding sequence is TGTGCCAGCTCACCTACGGCAGGCCAACCTAGCGAGCAGTACTTC.

This clonotype was counted many times. The chain employs TRBV7-8 and TRBJ2-5, with 10 bases lining up with TRBD2. Germline V gene data show CDR1 as SGHVS and CDR2 as FQNEAQ. With V trimmed by 4 bases and J by 7 bases, 12 bases remained unmatched. The CDR3 is made up of 16 amino acids. The CDR3 here is CASSSRSGRAGWTQYF. The CDR3 region has the DNA TGTGCCAGCAGCTCCAGAAGCGGGAGGGCGGGCTGGACCCAGTACTTC.

At least ten counts were recorded for this clonotype. The J gene is TRBJ2-7, the V gene TRBV27; 9 nucleotides agree with TRBD1. This CDR3 contains 14 residues. CDR1 MNHEY and CDR2 SMNVEV come from the germline V gene (reference sequence). Trimming removed 0 bases from V and 5 bases from J; junction bases left unmatched: 2. The CDR3 sequence: CASSLSGTGNEQYF. As DNA, the CDR3 is TGTGCCAGCAGTTTATCCGGGACAGGGAACGAGCAGTACTTC.

The chain is built from TRBV19 and TRBJ2-1; 9 nucleotides match TRBD2. The CDR3 has 15 amino acids. Germline values: CDR1 LNHDA, CDR2 SQIVND (reference sequence). Unmatched junction bases numbered 13, after V lost 7 bases and J lost 9 bases. The DNA for the CDR3 is TGTGCCAGTACCCCTGTAGCGGGAGTACTTGGTGAGCAGTTCTTC. Encoded protein: CASTPVAGVLGEQFF.